These 22 T cell receptor beta chains originate from one sample sequenced in a study of human T cells and chemical hapten exposure. As to time point: patch test 1, 2 weeks after DPC sensitization. Treatment: therapeutic diphenylcyclopropenone sensitization with weekly scalp DPC. TCRdb used MiXCR to reprocess the RACE reads, holding one entry per CDR3 protein. This sample has 55,000 to 85,000 distinct CDR3 sequences, with about 9.4% found just once. The specimen comprised whole blood, sampled in connection with sensitization to the hapten diphenylcyclopropenone (DPC). Receptors were obtained from a woman between 35 and 50 years old with alopecia areata. Some clones in this sample may be carry-over from other donors' samples.

This clonotype was found many times. The gene calls are TRBV4-1 and TRBJ2-1; TRBD1 aligns across 9 bases. The CDR3 has 14 residues. V lost 7 bases to trimming and J lost 7 bases; unmatched junction nucleotides: 8. From germline, CDR1 is MGHRA and CDR2 YSYEKL. The CDR3 is CASTWDRASNEQFF. CDR3 sequence (DNA): TGCGCCAGCACCTGGGACAGGGCTTCAAATGAGCAGTTCTTC.

This clonotype was observed a few times. The rearrangement uses TRBV10-2 and TRBJ2-4, with 8 bases identical to TRBD2. The length of the CDR3 is 14 residues. V shed 8 bases and J 5 bases; nucleotides not matched to a gene: 8. Germline CDR1 and CDR2: WSHSY and SAAADI. The CDR3 sequence: CASLSTGGENIQYF. The DNA of the CDR3 is TGCGCCAGCTTATCGACGGGGGGGGAAAACATTCAGTACTTC.

This clonotype was recorded at least ten times. The V and J genes are TRBV28 and TRBJ1-2; maybe TRBD1 (5 bases). The length of the CDR3 is 10 residues. Germline V lookup: CDR1 MDHEN, CDR2 SYDVKM. V lost 4 bases, J lost 9 bases, and 6 bases lay in between. The CDR3 sequence: CASSSGRYTF. CDR3 coding DNA: TGTGCCAGCAGTTCAGGGCGCTACACCTTC.

The sample holds many counts of this clonotype. The chain links TRBV15 to TRBJ1-1; a possible D gene is TRBD1 (5 bases). The CDR3 is 16 residues long. The germline V gene has CDR1 LNHNV and CDR2 YYDKDF (reference sequence). The V end was cut by 2 bases, the J end by 5 bases, with 18 bases between. The CDR3 DNA is TGTGCCACCAGCAGACGCATTACGGCGGGGGTGACTGAAGCTTTCTTT. Amino acid sequence: CATSRRITAGVTEAFF.

The chain is built from TRBV12-3 or TRBV12-4 and TRBJ2-7; 9 bases are shared with TRBD1. V lost 8 bases and J lost 2; bases outside the gene matches: 4. The CDR3 consists of 13 residues. The chain's CDR3 is CASGRDRAYEQYF. The CDR3 bases are TGTGCCAGCGGTCGGGACAGGGCCTACGAGCAGTACTTC.

A note on this clonotype: A read error may explain this, as a much larger clone is one base away. V gene TRBV6-1 combines with J gene TRBJ2-7; possible D gene TRBD1, 6 bases. Per the germline V gene, CDR1 is MNHNS and CDR2 is SASEGT. The CDR3 loop spans 12 amino acids. V shed 11 bases and J shed 2 bases, with 13 bases lying between them. In nucleotides, the CDR3 is TGTGCCCTCAGGGGATTCCCCTACGAGCAGTACTTC. As protein: CALRGFPYEQYF.

A few counts support this clonotype. V and J are TRBV7-9 and TRBJ1-2; D is undetermined. Trimming removed 5 bases at V and 4 bases at J, with 8 bases between. From germline, CDR1 is SEHNR and CDR2 FQNEAQ (reference sequence). The CDR3 covers 12 residues. CDR3 sequence reads: CASSPEGYGYTF. CDR3 in DNA: TGTGCCAGCAGCCCGGAGGGCTATGGCTACACCTTC.

The chain employs TRBV5-1 and TRBJ2-3, with no clear D. The CDR3 sequence is 11 residues long. The V end was cut by 5 bases, the J end by 6 bases, with 7 bases between. Germline CDR1 SGHRS, CDR2 YFSETQ. The CDR3 sequence: CASREKDTQYF. CDR3 DNA: TGCGCCAGCAGGGAGAAGGATACGCAGTATTTT.

This clonotype came up many times. The CDR3 DNA reads as TGTGCCAGCAGCGTAGGAGCGGCGAACACCGGGGAGCTGTTTTTT. Amino acids: CASSVGAANTGELFF. The chain combines TRBV9 with TRBJ2-2; D might be TRBD2 (5 bases). The CDR3 is made up of 15 amino acids. Trimming left V 0 bases short and J 0 bases short, with 6 bases between. Germline V gene lookup returns CDR1 SGDLS and CDR2 YYNGEE.

This chain uses TRBV12-3 or TRBV12-4 with TRBJ2-7, with D maybe TRBD1 (5 bases). Trimming removed 6 bases at V and 6 bases at J, with 18 bases between. The CDR3 length is 14 residues. CDR3 nucleotide sequence: TGTGCCAGCAGACCCACCCCAGGGTCAGGCGAGCAGTACTTC. Its translation: CASRPTPGSGEQYF.

V and J are TRBV20-1 and TRBJ2-3; 7 bases are shared with TRBD2. Germline CDR1 and CDR2: DFQATT and SNEGSKA (reference sequence). This CDR3 is 13 amino acids long. V shed 7 bases, J shed 5 bases, and the junction held 9 bases outside the gene matches. The CDR3 coding sequence is TGCAGTGGAGGCGGGGGAGGCCTAGATACGCAGTATTTT. Amino acid sequence: CSGGGGGLDTQYF.

The gene calls are TRBV4-1 and TRBJ2-7; 11 positions agree with TRBD2. V shed 0 bases, J shed 1 base, and the junction held 2 bases outside the gene matches. CDR1 and CDR2 (germline): MGHRA, YSYEKL. The CDR3 loop spans 16 amino acids. The DNA for the CDR3 is TGCGCCAGCAGCCAAGACCCTAGCGGGGGGTCCTACGAGCAGTACTTC. Its protein product is CASSQDPSGGSYEQYF.

This clonotype was seen many times. The chain recombines TRBV19 with TRBJ2-1; D gene uncertain. The V gene lost 1 base and the J gene lost 7 bases, with 8 bases spanning the gap. Germline V gene sequence: CDR1 LNHDA, CDR2 SQIVND (reference sequence). The CDR3 sequence is 13 residues long. The CDR3 DNA reads TGTGCCAGTAGTATAGGTGCCTTAAATGAGCAGTTCTTC. This sequence encodes CASSIGALNEQFF.

This clonotype was recorded at least ten times. The V call is TRBV20-1, the J call TRBJ1-1, with 7 bases fitting TRBD1. With V trimmed by 0 bases and J by 1 base, 8 bases remained unmatched. Germline CDR1 is DFQATT and CDR2 is SNEGSKA (reference sequence). The CDR3 sequence is 16 residues long. The DNA of the CDR3 is TGCAGTGCTAGAGACGAGTCCGGGACAGAGAACACTGAAGCTTTCTTT. Its translation: CSARDESGTENTEAFF.

This clonotype was recorded a few times. V usage is TRBV4-1 and J usage is TRBJ2-4; no firm D call. Germline lookup yields CDR1 MGHRA and CDR2 YSYEKL. The CDR3 contains 21 residues. Trimming stripped 0 bases from V and 0 bases from J, with 24 bases between. As DNA, the CDR3 is TGCGCCAGCAGCCAAGATTCAGTGGCAGCCAAAATAAGATTAGCCAAAAACATTCAGTACTTC. This codes for CASSQDSVAAKIRLAKNIQYF.

V is TRBV5-1 and J is TRBJ2-5; 9 bases line up with TRBD2. V lost 0 bases and J lost 3; bases outside the gene matches: 12. Germline assignment: CDR1 SGHRS and CDR2 YFSETQ. The CDR3 covers 18 residues. As DNA, the CDR3 is TGCGCCAGCAGCTTGGTGGCGGGGGGGCCGGATCCCAAAGAGACCCAGTACTTC. Translation: CASSLVAGGPDPKETQYF.

On this clonotype: A clone one base away is much larger, so this may be a read error. The gene calls are TRBV6-5 and TRBJ1-1; perhaps TRBD1 as D (5 bases). Germline CDR1 is MNHEY and CDR2 is SVGAGI. The CDR3 is 14 residues long. In nucleotides, the CDR3 is TGTGCCAGCCAACCTCCCCCAGGGAACACTGAAGATTTCTTT. Its translation: CASQPPPGNTEDFF.

Notes on this clonotype: This may stem from a read error, because a much larger clone lies one nucleotide away. The chain links TRBV5-1 to TRBJ1-4, with 7 bases aligning to TRBD1. V lost 1 base to trimming and J lost 7 bases; unmatched junction nucleotides: 7. The germline CDR1 and CDR2 sequences are SGHRS and YFSETQ. The CDR3 spans 15 residues. CDR3 DNA sequence: TGCGCCAGCAGCTTGACAGGGGCCAGCGGTGAAAAACTGTTTTTT. Translated: CASSLTGASGEKLFF.

This clonotype was counted at least ten times. This chain connects TRBV29-1 to TRBJ1-1; D is unclear. The V gene lost 0 bases and the J gene lost 4 bases, with 6 bases spanning the gap. Per germline, CDR1 SQVTM and CDR2 ANQGSEA. The CDR3 covers 12 residues. For the CDR3, the DNA is TGCAGCGTTGAAGAGCCGGGCACTGAAGCTTTCTTT. Translation: CSVEEPGTEAFF.

This clonotype was picked up many times. CDR3 DNA sequence: TGTGCCAGCAGTTTCAGGACAGGAAACCCCTCTTACACCTTC. It codes for CASSFRTGNPSYTF. The chain carries TRBV6-6 and TRBJ1-2, with TRBD1 matching 7 bases. Losses at the gene ends were 4 bases for V and 11 bases for J; bases not matched to a gene: 13. Germline CDR1 is MNHNY and CDR2 is SVGAGI (reference sequence). The CDR3 is 14 amino acids.

This clonotype was counted a few times. The rearrangement joins TRBV6-5 to TRBJ1-1; 7 bases align to TRBD1. The CDR3 runs 16 residues. With V trimmed by 2 bases and J by 5 bases, 11 bases remained unmatched. Per germline, CDR1 MNHEY and CDR2 SVGAGI. The CDR3 DNA is TGTGCCAGCAGTTACCCTAGCTTGACAGGGTTAACTGAAGCTTTCTTT. It yields the protein CASSYPSLTGLTEAFF.

This clonotype came up many times. The chain is built from TRBV6-5 and TRBJ1-4; 10 nucleotides agree with TRBD1. V gave up 2 bases and J gave up 7 bases; unmatched junction bases: 4. The CDR3 length is 15 residues. Germline CDR1 MNHEY, CDR2 SVGAGI. CDR3: CASSYGTGDGEKLFF. CDR3 coding DNA: TGTGCCAGCAGTTACGGGACAGGGGATGGTGAAAAACTGTTTTTT.